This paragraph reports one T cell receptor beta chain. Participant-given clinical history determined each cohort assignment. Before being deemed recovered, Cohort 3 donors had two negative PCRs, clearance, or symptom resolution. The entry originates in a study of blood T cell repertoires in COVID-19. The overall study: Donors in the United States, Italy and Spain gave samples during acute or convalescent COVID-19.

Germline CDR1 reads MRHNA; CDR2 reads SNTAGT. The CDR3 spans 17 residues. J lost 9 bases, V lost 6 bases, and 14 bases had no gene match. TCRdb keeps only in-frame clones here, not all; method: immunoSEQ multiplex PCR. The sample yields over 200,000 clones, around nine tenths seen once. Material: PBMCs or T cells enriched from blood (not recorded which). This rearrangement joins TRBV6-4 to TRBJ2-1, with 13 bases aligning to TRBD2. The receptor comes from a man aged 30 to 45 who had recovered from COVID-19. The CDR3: CASSRGLAGDEFGEQFF. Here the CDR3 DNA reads TGTGCCAGCAGCCGAGGACTAGCGGGAGATGAGTTCGGTGAGCAGTTCTTC.